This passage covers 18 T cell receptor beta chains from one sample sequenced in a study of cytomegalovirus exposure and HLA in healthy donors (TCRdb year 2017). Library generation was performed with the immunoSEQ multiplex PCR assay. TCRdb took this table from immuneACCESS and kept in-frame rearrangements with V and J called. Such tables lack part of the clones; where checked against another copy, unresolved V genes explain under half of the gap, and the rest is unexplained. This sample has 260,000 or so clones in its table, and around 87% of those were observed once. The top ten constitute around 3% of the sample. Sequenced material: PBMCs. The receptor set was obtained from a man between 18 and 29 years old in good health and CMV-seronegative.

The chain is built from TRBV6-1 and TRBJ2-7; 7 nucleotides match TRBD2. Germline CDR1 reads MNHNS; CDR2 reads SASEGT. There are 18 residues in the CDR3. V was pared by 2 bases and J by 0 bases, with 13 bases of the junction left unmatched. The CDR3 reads CASSERESPGLLSYEQYF. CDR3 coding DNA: TGTGCCAGCAGTGAAAGAGAGTCCCCGGGACTACTCTCCTACGAGCAGTACTTC.

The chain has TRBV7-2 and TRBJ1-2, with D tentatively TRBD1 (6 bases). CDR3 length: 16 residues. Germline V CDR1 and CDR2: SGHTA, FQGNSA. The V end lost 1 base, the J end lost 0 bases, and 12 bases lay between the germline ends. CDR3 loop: CASSLGTAEANYGYTF. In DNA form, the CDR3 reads TGTGCCAGCAGCTTAGGGACAGCTGAAGCTAACTATGGCTACACCTTC. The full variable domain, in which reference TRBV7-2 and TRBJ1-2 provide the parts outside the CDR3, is GAGVSQSPSNKVTEKGKDVELRCDPISGHTALYWYRQSLGQGLEFLIYFQGNSAPDKSGLPSDRFSAERTGGSVSTLTIQRTQQEDSAVYLCASSLGTAEANYGYTFGSGTRLTVV.

In DNA, the CDR3 is TGTGCCAGCAGCACAACAGGAGACTCCGGGCAGCCCCAGCATTTT. This gives the protein CASSTTGDSGQPQHF. J is TRBJ1-5 and V is TRBV21-1; TRBD1, the table's D call, was not compared with the DNA. TRBV21-1 represents a pseudogene. The CDR3 sequence is 15 residues long.

CDR3 residues: CATHSISGRIHEQYF. CDR3 nucleotide sequence: TGTGCCACACACTCAATAAGCGGGAGAATCCACGAGCAGTACTTC. The chain carries TRBV28 and TRBJ2-7; TRBD2 matches at 8 bases. V lost 10 bases to trimming and J lost 5 bases; unmatched junction nucleotides: 16. CDR1 and CDR2 from the germline V gene are MDHEN and SYDVKM. The CDR3 is 15 residues long.

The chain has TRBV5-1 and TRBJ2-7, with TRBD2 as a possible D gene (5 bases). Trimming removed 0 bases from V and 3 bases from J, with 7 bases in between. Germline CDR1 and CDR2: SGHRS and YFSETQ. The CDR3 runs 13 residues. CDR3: CASSLDGNYEQYF. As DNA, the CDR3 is TGCGCCAGCAGCTTGGACGGGAACTACGAGCAGTACTTC.

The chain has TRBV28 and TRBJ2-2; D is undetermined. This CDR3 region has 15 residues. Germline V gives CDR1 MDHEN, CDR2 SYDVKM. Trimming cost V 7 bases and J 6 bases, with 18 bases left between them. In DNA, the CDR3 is TGTGCCAGCAAAACTCTAGAGTCCTTACCCGGGGAGCTGTTTTTT. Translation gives CASKTLESLPGELFF.

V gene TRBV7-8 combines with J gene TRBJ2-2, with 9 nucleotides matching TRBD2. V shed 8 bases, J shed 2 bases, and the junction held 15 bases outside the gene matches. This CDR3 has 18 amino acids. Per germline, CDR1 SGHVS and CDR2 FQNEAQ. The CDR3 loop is CASANSPGTSSNTGELFF. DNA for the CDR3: TGTGCCAGCGCCAATTCCCCCGGGACTAGCTCTAACACCGGGGAGCTGTTTTTT.

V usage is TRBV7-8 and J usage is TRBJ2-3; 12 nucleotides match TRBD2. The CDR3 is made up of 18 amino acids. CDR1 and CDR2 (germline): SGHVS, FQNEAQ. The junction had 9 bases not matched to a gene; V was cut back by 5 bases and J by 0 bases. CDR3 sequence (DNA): TGTGCCAGCAGCCCCCGGACTAGCGGGATACCTAGCACAGATACGCAGTATTTT. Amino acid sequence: CASSPRTSGIPSTDTQYF.

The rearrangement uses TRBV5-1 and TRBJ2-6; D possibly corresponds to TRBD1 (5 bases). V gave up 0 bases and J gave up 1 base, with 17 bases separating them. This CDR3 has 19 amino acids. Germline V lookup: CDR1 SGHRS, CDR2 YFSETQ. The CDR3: CASSLGAGQFLSGANVLTF. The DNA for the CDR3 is TGCGCCAGCAGCTTGGGGGCAGGGCAATTCTTATCTGGGGCCAACGTCCTGACTTTC.

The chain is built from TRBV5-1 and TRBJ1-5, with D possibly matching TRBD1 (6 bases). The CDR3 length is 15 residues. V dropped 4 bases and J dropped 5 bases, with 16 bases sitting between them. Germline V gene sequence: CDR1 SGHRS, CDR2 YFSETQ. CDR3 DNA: TGCGCCAGCAGCCCCCTGTCGGGGGGCGATCAGCCCCAGCATTTT. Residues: CASSPLSGGDQPQHF.

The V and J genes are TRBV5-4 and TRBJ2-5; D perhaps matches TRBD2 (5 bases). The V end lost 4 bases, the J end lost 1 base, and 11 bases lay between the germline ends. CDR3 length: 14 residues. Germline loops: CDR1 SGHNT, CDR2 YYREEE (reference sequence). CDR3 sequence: CASSQREGQETQYF. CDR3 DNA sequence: TGTGCCAGCAGCCAACGAGAGGGCCAAGAGACCCAGTACTTC.

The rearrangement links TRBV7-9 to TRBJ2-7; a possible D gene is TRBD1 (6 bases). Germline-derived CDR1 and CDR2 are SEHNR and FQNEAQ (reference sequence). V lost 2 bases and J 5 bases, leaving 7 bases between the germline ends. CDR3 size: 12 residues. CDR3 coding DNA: TGTGCCAGCAGCTTACCAGGGGACGAGCAGTACTTC. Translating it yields CASSLPGDEQYF.

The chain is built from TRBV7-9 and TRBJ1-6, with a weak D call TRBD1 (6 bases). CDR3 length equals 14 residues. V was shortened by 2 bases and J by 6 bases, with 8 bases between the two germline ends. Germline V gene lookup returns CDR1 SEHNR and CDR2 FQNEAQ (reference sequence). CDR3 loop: CASSLRGGNSPLHF. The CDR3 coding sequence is TGTGCCAGCAGCTTAAGGGGGGGTAATTCACCCCTCCACTTT.

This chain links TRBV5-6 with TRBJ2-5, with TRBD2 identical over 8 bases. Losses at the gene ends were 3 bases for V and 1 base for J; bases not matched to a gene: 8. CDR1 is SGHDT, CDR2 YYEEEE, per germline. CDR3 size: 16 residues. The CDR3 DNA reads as TGTGCCAGCAGCTACGTGAGCGGGAGAATCCAAGAGACCCAGTACTTC. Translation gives CASSYVSGRIQETQYF.

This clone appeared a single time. CDR3 DNA sequence: TGTGCCAGCAGCCCCGTGACTAGCGGTTACGCCGGGGAGCTGTTTTTT. Translating it yields CASSPVTSGYAGELFF. The chain uses TRBV7-9 and TRBJ2-2; 9 bases agree with TRBD2. The J segment lost 6 bases and the V segment lost 5 bases, leaving 10 bases of the junction unmatched. The CDR3 has 16 amino acids. The V gene's germline CDR1 is SEHNR and CDR2 FQNEAQ (reference sequence).

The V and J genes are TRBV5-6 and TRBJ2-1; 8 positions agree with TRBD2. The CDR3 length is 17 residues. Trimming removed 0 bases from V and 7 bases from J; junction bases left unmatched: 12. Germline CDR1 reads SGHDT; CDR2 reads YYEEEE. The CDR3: CASSLGSRSGRWNEQFF. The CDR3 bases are TGTGCCAGCAGCTTGGGTAGCCGAAGCGGGAGATGGAATGAGCAGTTCTTC. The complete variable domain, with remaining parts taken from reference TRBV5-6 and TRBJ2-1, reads DAGVTQSPTHLIKTRGQQVTLRCSPKSGHDTVSWYQQALGQGPQFIFQYYEEEERQRGNFPDRFSGHQFPNYSSELNVNALLLGDSALYLCASSLGSRSGRWNEQFFGPGTRLTVL.

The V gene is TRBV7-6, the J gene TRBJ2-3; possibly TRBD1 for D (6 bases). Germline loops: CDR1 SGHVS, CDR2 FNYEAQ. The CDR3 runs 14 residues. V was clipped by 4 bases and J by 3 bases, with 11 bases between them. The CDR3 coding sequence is TGTGCCAGCAGCTCATACAGGGATACAGATACGCAGTATTTT. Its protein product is CASSSYRDTDTQYF.

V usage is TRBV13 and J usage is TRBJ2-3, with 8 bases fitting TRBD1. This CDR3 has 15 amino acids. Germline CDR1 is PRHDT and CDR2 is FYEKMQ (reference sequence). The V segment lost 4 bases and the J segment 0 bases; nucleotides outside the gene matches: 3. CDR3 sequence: CASSSRDRSTDTQYF. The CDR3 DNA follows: TGTGCCAGCAGCTCCCGGGACAGGAGCACAGATACGCAGTATTTT.